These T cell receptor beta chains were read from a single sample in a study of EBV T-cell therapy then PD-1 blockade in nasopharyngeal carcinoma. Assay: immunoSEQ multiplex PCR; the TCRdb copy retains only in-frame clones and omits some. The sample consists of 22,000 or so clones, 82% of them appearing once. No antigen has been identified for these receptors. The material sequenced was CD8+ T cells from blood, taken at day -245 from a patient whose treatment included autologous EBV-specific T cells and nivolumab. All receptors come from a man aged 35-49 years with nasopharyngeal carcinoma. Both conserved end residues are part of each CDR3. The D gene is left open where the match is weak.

CASSLGGYDQPQHF	14	NA	TRBV7-9	TRBJ1-5
CASRTGQGDLGTQYF	15	TRBD1	TRBV6-5	TRBJ2-5
CASSQGLAGSTDTQYF	16	NA	TRBV4-3	TRBJ2-3
CASSTGTGHSPLHF	14	TRBD1	TRBV18	TRBJ1-6
CASSHNQAGDMNTEAFF	17	NA	TRBV4-3	TRBJ1-1
CASSLSNHNEQFF	13	NA	TRBV7-3	TRBJ2-1
CASSDGTGGPGELFF	15	TRBD1	TRBV2	TRBJ2-2
CASSIQGGATDTQYF	15	TRBD1	TRBV6-5	TRBJ2-3
CSVEDHDREETEAFF	15	TRBD1	TRBV29-1	TRBJ1-1
CASSLEAFANYGYTF	15	NA	TRBV5-1	TRBJ1-2
CATSRDMGQFYEQYF	15	TRBD1	TRBV15	TRBJ2-7
CASSEVSGGHNEQFF	15	NA	TRBV6-1	TRBJ2-1
CASSVGETYRGSDYTF	16	NA	TRBV9	TRBJ1-2
CASSLAWRGTDTQYF	15	NA	TRBV7-9	TRBJ2-3
CASTHRGQGKRNSPLHF	17	TRBD1	TRBV28	TRBJ1-6
CASSPMGGSRNEQFF	15	NA	TRBV9	TRBJ2-1
CASSQETGPGYGYTF	15	NA	TRBV4-1	TRBJ1-2
CASREDNLTPGELFF	15	NA	TRBV7-6	TRBJ2-2
CAWSAWATGNTIYF	14	NA	TRBV30	TRBJ1-3
CASSVEGRRSADTQYF	16	NA	TRBV9	TRBJ2-3
CASSEALAKREQFF	14	NA	TRBV2	TRBJ2-1
CASSYETSGYNEQFF	15	TRBD2	TRBV6-5	TRBJ2-1